A selection of T cell receptor beta chains follows, all from one sample in a study of T cell responses to AZD1222 COVID-19 vaccine. Assay used: immunoSEQ multiplex PCR; TCRdb lists only in-frame clones, some missing. The sample has 130,000 to 150,000 clones; about 81% are singletons. The sequencing used peripheral blood, collected on day 0 of MenACWY control vaccination. The receptors here all came from an adult in good health. Both conserved end residues are part of each CDR3. The D gene is left open where the match is weak. Clone size appears in some rows only: once, few, many, or a class for an expanded clone.

D gene,J gene,clone size,V gene,CDR3 DNA,CDR3 protein
-,TRBJ2-7,-,TRBV27,TGTGCCAGCAGTTTAAGGCCCCTCGCGGGCTCCTACGAGCAGTACTTC,CASSLRPLAGSYEQYF
TRBD1,TRBJ1-6,-,TRBV6-5,TGTGCCAGCAGTTCCAGACAGGGAAGCTCGGGGTCACCCCTCCACTTT,CASSSRQGSSGSPLHF
-,TRBJ1-1,-,TRBV19,TGTGCCAGTAGTATTCACCAGAACACTGAAGCTTTCTTT,CASSIHQNTEAFF
TRBD1,TRBJ2-2,-,TRBV24-1,TGTGCCACCAGTGACCGATCGACAGGGGGCCGTACCGGGGAGCTGTTTTTT,CATSDRSTGGRTGELFF
-,TRBJ2-7,-,TRBV6-5,TGTGCCAGCAGTTCCCCGCGGTCCGGACTACCGGGAGAGCAGTACTTC,CASSSPRSGLPGEQYF
TRBD2,TRBJ2-1,-,TRBV29-1,TGCAGCGTTGAAGACGGGCTAGCGGGGGAGTTCTTC,CSVEDGLAGEFF
-,TRBJ1-1,-,TRBV28,TGTGCCAGCAGTTTGTCCACAGGGCGGAACACTGAAGCTTTCTTT,CASSLSTGRNTEAFF
TRBD2,TRBJ2-5,-,TRBV29-1,TGCAGCGCGTGGGGACTAGCGGGGAAAGAGACCCAGTACTTC,CSAWGLAGKETQYF
TRBD1,TRBJ1-2,-,TRBV27,TGTGCCAGCAGCAGACAGGGAGGGTCACTTTATGGCTACACCTTC,CASSRQGGSLYGYTF
TRBD1,TRBJ1-6,-,TRBV2,TGTGCCAGCAGTGAGCGACAGGGTTATTCACCCCTCCACTTT,CASSERQGYSPLHF
TRBD2,TRBJ2-1,-,TRBV7-6,TGTGCCAGCAGCTTAGAGGCTAGCGGGGGCCCCTACAATGAGCAGTTCTTC,CASSLEASGGPYNEQFF
TRBD1,TRBJ1-1,-,TRBV3-1/TRBV3-2,TGTGCCAGCAGCCTACAGGGGGCGCGAGCTTTCTTT,CASSLQGARAFF
TRBD1,TRBJ2-7,-,TRBV19,TGTGCCAGTAGTCCCTCGGACAGGAACGAGCAGTACTTC,CASSPSDRNEQYF
TRBD1,TRBJ1-1,-,TRBV27,TGTGCCAGCAGTCCAGGGGGGGGAAACACTGAAGCTTTCTTT,CASSPGGGNTEAFF
TRBD2,TRBJ2-1,-,TRBV4-2,TGTGCCAGCAGCCAAGCGGGGAGGGGACTCTTC,CASSQAGRGLF
-,TRBJ1-4,-,TRBV27,TGTGCCAGCAGTTTAATGGGGACTCCTTATGAAAAACTGTTTTTT,CASSLMGTPYEKLFF
-,TRBJ2-1,-,TRBV19,TGTGCCAGTAGCCAAGAAGGGGTCCGCGCCTACAATGAGCAGTTCTTC,CASSQEGVRAYNEQFF
TRBD1,TRBJ1-2,few,TRBV2,TGTGCCAGCAGTGGACAGGGGATCAACTATGGCTACACCTTC,CASSGQGINYGYTF
TRBD2,TRBJ2-1,-,TRBV2,TGTGCCAGCAGTGAACAGGGACTAGTAGTCGATGAGCAGTTCTTC,CASSEQGLVVDEQFF
-,TRBJ2-1,-,TRBV7-2,TGTGCCAGCAGCTTAGTCGGGACCGTCAAGTACAATGAGCAGTTCTTC,CASSLVGTVKYNEQFF
-,TRBJ1-3,-,TRBV9,TGTGCCAGCAGCGTAGATGGGCGACGGAACTCTGGAAACACCATATATTTT,CASSVDGRRNSGNTIYF
-,TRBJ1-5,-,TRBV6-5,TGTGCCAGCAGGGAGGGGGGTACAGGGCCCCAGCCCCAGCATTTT,CASREGGTGPQPQHF
-,TRBJ1-2,-,TRBV14,TGTGCCAGCAGCCAAAGGTACGGATACTCCGAACGAAATAGGAGCTACACCTTC,CASSQRYGYSERNRSYTF
TRBD1,TRBJ1-2,once,TRBV2,TGTGCCAGCAGTGAAAGCGGGACAGGGAACTATGGCTACACCTTC,CASSESGTGNYGYTF
TRBD2,TRBJ2-1,-,TRBV7-8,TGTGCCAGCAGCGATACTAGCGGGGGTTTCAATGAGCAGTTCTTC,CASSDTSGGFNEQFF
-,TRBJ1-4,-,TRBV2,TGTGCCAGCAGTGAACTCGGGGTGACAGGTGAAAAACTGTTTTTT,CASSELGVTGEKLFF
-,TRBJ1-5,-,TRBV6-5,TGTGCCAGCAGACTGTCCGGATCTTATAATCAGCCCCAGCATTTT,CASRLSGSYNQPQHF
-,TRBJ1-1,-,TRBV27,TGTGCCAGCAGGGGGGCGTTATGGGCTGAAGCTTTCTTT,CASRGALWAEAFF